The rows below give T cell receptor beta chains drawn from one sample of a study of shared clonotypes between healthy human individuals. The assay was immunoSEQ multiplex PCR, and TCRdb's table has in-frame clones only and misses some. The sample shows about 1.5 million clones, 95% to 99% of them seen only once. Material: naive CD4+ T cells sorted from blood. The receptors derive from a man aged 30-40 years in good health. Each CDR3 is given with its conserved first and last residue.

TRBJ2-2 TRBV2 CASSDLAQATGELFF
TRBJ1-2 TRBV4-3 CASSHAASGSYGYTF
TRBJ1-2 TRBV16 CASSQTGYGYTF
TRBJ1-5 TRBV6-1 CASSEEGDQPQHF
TRBJ1-2 TRBV2 CASRLSQNNYGYTF
TRBJ2-7 TRBV7-2 CASSPRGNYEQYF
TRBJ1-4 TRBV7-9 CASSRRRGLDEKLFF
TRBJ2-7 TRBV28 CAIENDSSEQYF
TRBJ1-5 TRBV5-1 CASSLRANNQPQHF
TRBJ1-1 TRBV29-1 CSVVYAEAFF
TRBJ2-3 TRBV7-9 CASSWTGSTDTQYF
TRBJ2-7 TRBV9 CASSVGFGKTSYEQYF
TRBJ1-2 TRBV2 CASRPGTNYGYTF
TRBJ2-3 TRBV30 CAWREAGATDTQYF
TRBJ2-5 TRBV27 CASSSSHSYQETQYF
TRBJ2-1 TRBV30 CAWSISSAYNEQFF
TRBJ2-7 TRBV13 CASSRGGGPYEQYF
TRBJ1-1 TRBV28 CASSLVNLRGVDTEAFF
TRBJ1-2 TRBV28 CASSLLVFDYGYTF
TRBJ2-2 TRBV30 CAWSGLAGFTGELFF
TRBJ2-2 TRBV10-3 CAISESTRTGANTGELFF
TRBJ2-4 TRBV5-8 CASSSGLAGGNIQYF
TRBJ2-1 TRBV6-1 CASSASLLTSGSYNEQFF
TRBJ2-2 TRBV5-5 CASSLGRDANTGELFF
TRBJ2-7 TRBV5-4 CASSNVQLAGSYEQYF
TRBJ1-5 TRBV6-6 CASTLTRGQPQHF
TRBJ2-4 TRBV2 CASCDRGHWYF
TRBJ2-3 TRBV18 CASSPEIGQISTDTQYF
TRBJ2-3 TRBV10-3 CAIIPRPSGRCDTQYF
TRBJ1-1 TRBV6-6 CASSYAGTEAFF
TRBJ2-7 TRBV6-1 CASTVTRTFYEQYF